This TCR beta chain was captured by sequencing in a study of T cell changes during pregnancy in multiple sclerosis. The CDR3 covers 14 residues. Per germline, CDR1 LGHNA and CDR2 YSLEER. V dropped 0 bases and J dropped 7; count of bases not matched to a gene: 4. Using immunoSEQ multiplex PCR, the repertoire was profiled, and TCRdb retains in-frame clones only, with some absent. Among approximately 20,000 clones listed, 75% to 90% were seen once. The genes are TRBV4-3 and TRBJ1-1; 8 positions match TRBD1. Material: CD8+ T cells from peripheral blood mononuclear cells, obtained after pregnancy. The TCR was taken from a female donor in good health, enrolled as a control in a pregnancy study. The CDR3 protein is CASSQDRTGLEAFF. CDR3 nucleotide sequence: TGCGCCAGCAGCCAAGATCGGACAGGGCTTGAAGCTTTCTTT.